This is a list of T cell receptor beta chains from one sample in a study of CD8+ T cells in alopecia areata. Measured with immunoSEQ multiplex PCR; TCRdb has only the in-frame clones, and not every one. The repertoire consists of about 190,000 clones, with roughly 53% occurring once and the leading ten covering roughly an eighth. Sequencing used CD8+ T cells sorted from blood, obtained at week 24, from a patient treated with tofacitinib. The source is a human donor with alopecia areata. Each CDR3 is given without its conserved first and last residue.

V	J	CDR3
TRBV6-5	TRBJ1-5	ASSYSGGSQPQH
TRBV2	TRBJ1-2	ASQGADGYT
TRBV15	TRBJ2-3	ATRRGSLRTDTQY
TRBV29-1	TRBJ2-5	SASRGNRAQETQY
TRBV7-8	TRBJ1-5	ASSLKSNQPQH
TRBV5-1	TRBJ2-6	ASRLGSGANVLT
TRBV7-3	TRBJ2-2	ASSLELTNTGELF
TRBV30	TRBJ1-5	AWSVLGGSQPQH
TRBV4-1	TRBJ2-3	ASSQVASGGDTQY
TRBV27	TRBJ1-2	ASSWGQGAYGYT
TRBV19	TRBJ1-5	ASSGDRVPQPQH
TRBV6-5	TRBJ2-5	ACWGGETQY
TRBV27	TRBJ2-3	ASSVRDRGSDTQY
TRBV29-1	TRBJ2-2	SAAGSPSGELF
TRBV10-3	TRBJ2-3	AISPWVWADTQY
TRBV2	TRBJ2-5	ANVAGASMHQY
TRBV27	TRBJ2-1	ASTPTAGSYNEQF
TRBV5-6	TRBJ1-4	ASSQEGQGASEKLF
TRBV5-1	TRBJ2-2	ASSLLPLGQPNTGELF
TRBV5-1	TRBJ1-1	ASSLGRLNTEAF
TRBV27	TRBJ2-2	ASRRTGRGTGELF
TRBV29-1	TRBJ1-2	SVVGYNYGYT
TRBV13	TRBJ2-1	AIRGVISSYNEQF
TRBV13	TRBJ1-2	ASSSEGAYYGYT
TRBV6-5	TRBJ1-2	ASSYSLASDGYT
TRBV7-9	TRBJ2-5	ASSLAREGLTQY
TRBV20-1	TRBJ1-1	SCGANTEAF
TRBV2	TRBJ2-7	ASVGGQSPYEQY
TRBV5-1	TRBJ2-3	ASSLGGPTRGDTDTQY
TRBV11-2	TRBJ2-5	ASSRPLYQETQY
TRBV15	TRBJ2-6	ATSRVQGSGANVLT
TRBV10-3	TRBJ1-5	AISDRGDQPQH
TRBV7-9	TRBJ1-4	ASSPLGGLGNEKLF
TRBV13	TRBJ2-3	ASSRPGLAGGFRDTQY
TRBV27	TRBJ2-7	ASSLSRQGAWDEQY
TRBV6-8	TRBJ2-7	ASSPRLAGTYEQY